In this sample, the clone carrying this TCR beta chain turned up a few times. Antigen: not known. Germline CDR1 and CDR2: LGHDT and YNNKEL (reference sequence). Trimming cost V 4 bases and J 5 bases; bases outside gene matches: 7. The CDR3 has 15 amino acids. These data come from a study of T cells in Graves' hyperthyroidism and ophthalmopathy. Regarding the study as a whole: The majority of expanded thyroid clonotypes above 0.001 also appeared in blood.

The investigators amplified TCR beta CDR3 regions from RNA transcripts. In the first-round RT-PCR of the TCR CDR3, the HTBI primer set was used. TCRdb reprocessed the multiplex PCR reads via MiXCR and lists one record per CDR3 protein. The sample lists over 500,000 distinct CDR3 sequences; about 14% were seen once. This receptor was taken from a woman aged 40 to 50 with Graves' hyperthyroidism. Sequencing was performed on blood. The chain is built from TRBV3-1 and TRBJ2-2; 7 positions agree with TRBD2. The CDR3 reads CASSPSGVGTGELFF. The CDR3, as DNA: TGTGCCAGCAGCCCAAGCGGGGTGGGGACCGGGGAGCTGTTTTTT.